A single sample is the source of the 26 T cell receptor beta chains below, sequenced in a study of prognosis after radiotherapy for stage I lung cancer. CDR3 of TCR beta was amplified from genomic DNA via a two-round multiplex PCR. The authors ran first-round PCR with primers specific to each TRBV and TRBJ gene. TCRdb re-called the multiplex PCR reads through MiXCR, storing one row per CDR3 protein. The data contain tens of thousands of distinct CDR3 sequences, roughly a quarter of them seen just once; the ten biggest clones take up around a quarter. The specimen comprised PBMCs, sampled before or after stereotactic body radiation therapy (not recorded which). The receptor set was obtained from a donor aged 50 or older with non-small cell lung cancer.

Many counts were recorded for this clonotype. The chain is built from TRBV12-3 or TRBV12-4 and TRBJ1-1, with TRBD1 as a possible D gene (5 bases). V shed 3 bases and J shed 7 bases, with 9 bases lying between them. The CDR3 consists of 12 residues. The CDR3 region is CASSFARGEAFF. In nucleotides, the CDR3 is TGTGCCAGCAGTTTCGCAAGGGGTGAAGCTTTCTTT.

This clonotype was counted ten times or more. The chain combines TRBV10-3 with TRBJ1-4; no clear D gene. The V end lost 3 bases, the J end lost 0 bases, and 8 bases lay between the germline ends. Per the germline V gene, CDR1 is ENHRY and CDR2 is SYGVKD. The CDR3 has 15 amino acids. CDR3: CAISDSAATNEKLFF. The CDR3 DNA sequence: TGTGCCATCAGTGATTCGGCAGCAACTAATGAAAAACTGTTTTTT.

As for this clonotype: A much larger clone lies one base from this, so it may be a read error. This chain joins TRBV4-1 and TRBJ2-5, with 13 positions matching TRBD2. The CDR3 loop spans 19 amino acids. Germline V gene data show CDR1 as MGHRA and CDR2 as YSYEKL. The chain's CDR3 is CASSTPLAGGTNFQGTQYF. CDR3 nucleotide sequence: TGCGCCAGCAGCACACCACTAGCGGGGGGGACAAATTTCCAAGGGACCCAGTACTTC.

A remark on this clonotype: A single base separates this from a much larger clone, so it may be a read error. This chain links TRBV7-3 with TRBJ2-4; D may be TRBD1 (6 bases). The CDR3 has 15 amino acids. V was clipped by 6 bases and J by 0 bases, with 12 bases between them. Germline assignment: CDR1 SGHTA and CDR2 FQGTGA. This chain's CDR3 is CASSHGQKAKNIQYF. The CDR3 bases are TGTGCCAGCAGTCATGGACAGAAAGCCAAAAACATTCAGTACTTC.

This clonotype occurred once. A far larger clone differs by one base, so this is likely a read error. V gene TRBV6-2 or TRBV6-3 combines with J gene TRBJ2-7; D perhaps matches TRBD2 (6 bases). The assigned J gene may be wrong: the sequence end matches TRBJ2-1 better. Germline V gene sequence: CDR1 MNHEY, CDR2 SVGEGT. The CDR3 is made up of 15 amino acids. CDR3 loop: CASWYFRERGNEQFF. The CDR3, as DNA: TGTGCCAGCTGGTACTTCCGGGAGCGAGGCAATGAGCAGTTCTTC.

This rearrangement joins TRBV14 to TRBJ2-1, with 10 bases lining up with TRBD2. The CDR3 extends over 17 amino acids. CDR1 is SGHDN and CDR2 is FVKESK in the germline V gene. Trimming at V came to 1 base and at J to 5 bases, leaving 8 bases not matched to a gene. The CDR3 DNA sequence: TGTGCCAGCAGCCAAGGTTCCGGGACTAGCGCGGACAATGAGCAGTTCTTC. It yields the protein CASSQGSGTSADNEQFF.

This clonotype counts as medium-sized. The chain carries TRBV5-1 and TRBJ1-3, with D hard to call. V gave up 0 bases and J gave up 7 bases, with 11 bases separating them. Germline V gene data show CDR1 as SGHRS and CDR2 as YFSETQ. The CDR3 runs to 14 residues. CDR3 sequence reads: CASSLGSRGNTIYF. CDR3 bases: TGCGCCAGCAGCTTGGGCTCACGGGGTAACACCATATATTTT.

This clonotype is deemed medium-sized. This chain uses TRBV6-1 with TRBJ2-1; 9 bases agree with TRBD2. J lost 4 bases, V lost 3 bases, and 7 bases had no gene match. This CDR3 contains 16 residues. In germline, CDR1 is MNHNS, CDR2 SASEGT. CDR3 protein: CASSEFGGGGYNEQFF. CDR3 DNA: TGTGCCAGCAGTGAGTTCGGCGGGGGGGGATACAATGAGCAGTTCTTC.

The table lists this clonotype with many counts. This chain uses TRBV11-2 with TRBJ2-2; D unresolved. The CDR3 is 13 amino acids. Germline CDR1 SGHAT, CDR2 FQNNGV. Deletions cut 8 bases from V and 3 bases from J, with 10 bases between. The CDR3 region has the DNA TGTGCCAGCCCCACGCCCTACACCGGGGAGCTGTTTTTT. Encoded protein: CASPTPYTGELFF.

The sample holds many counts of this clonotype. V and J are TRBV18 and TRBJ2-2; perhaps TRBD1 as D (6 bases). Germline CDR1 and CDR2: KGHSH and LQKENI. Trimming cost V 5 bases and J 4 bases, with 14 bases left between them. The CDR3 runs to 15 residues. As DNA, the CDR3 is TGTGCCAGCTCAACTCTACAGGGTAGCACCGGGGAGCTGTTTTTT. Amino acid sequence: CASSTLQGSTGELFF.

This clonotype was picked up many times. The J gene is TRBJ2-3, the V gene TRBV3-1; no definite D call. Germline V gene sequence: CDR1 LGHDT, CDR2 YNNKEL (reference sequence). The CDR3 has 13 amino acids. V was pared by 1 base and J by 3 bases, with 5 bases between. The CDR3 DNA follows: TGTGCCAGCAGCCAAGTCGAAACAGATACGCAGTATTTT. This codes for CASSQVETDTQYF.

This clonotype has a count of ten or more. The genes are TRBV6-4 and TRBJ2-3; D may be TRBD2 (5 bases). Germline lookup yields CDR1 MRHNA and CDR2 SNTAGT. The CDR3 extends over 16 amino acids. Deletions cut 3 bases from V and 0 bases from J, with 13 bases between. As DNA, the CDR3 is TGTGCCAGCAGTGAGGAAGCGGAGGATAGCACAGATACGCAGTATTTT. As protein: CASSEEAEDSTDTQYF.

The chain is built from TRBV5-1 and TRBJ2-1; TRBD2 is a possible D gene (6 bases). The V and J ends lost 2 bases and 4 bases respectively, with 19 bases between them. Germline V gives CDR1 SGHRS, CDR2 YFSETQ. This CDR3 contains 17 residues. The CDR3 sequence: CASSFGLADNQYNEQFF. The CDR3 DNA reads as TGCGCCAGCAGCTTTGGATTAGCGGATAACCAATACAATGAGCAGTTCTTC.

This clonotype appeared many times. CDR3 loop: CASSLLRGVDTQYF. The DNA for the CDR3 is TGTGCCAGCAGCTTACTCAGGGGTGTCGATACGCAGTATTTT. The genes are TRBV11-1 and TRBJ2-3; a weak D match, TRBD1 (6 bases). V lost 2 bases to trimming and J lost 6 bases, with 12 bases between them. Germline CDR1 and CDR2: SGHAT and FQDESV (reference sequence). The CDR3 contains 14 residues.

In its sample, this clonotype was seen many times. The rearrangement links TRBV27 to TRBJ1-4; tentatively, D is TRBD1 (6 bases). Germline V gene lookup returns CDR1 MNHEY and CDR2 SMNVEV (reference sequence). The CDR3 spans 13 residues. Trimming stripped 8 bases from V and 3 bases from J, with 10 bases between. The CDR3 loop reads CASGGTPNEKLFF. The CDR3 DNA is TGTGCCAGCGGGGGGACACCTAATGAAAAACTGTTTTTT.

This clonotype was seen at least ten times. CDR3 in amino acids: CASSLQGIAEAFF. The DNA of the CDR3 is TGCGCCAGCAGCTTACAGGGAATTGCTGAAGCTTTCTTT. The chain combines TRBV5-1 with TRBJ1-1; D perhaps matches TRBD1 (6 bases). Germline V gene lookup returns CDR1 SGHRS and CDR2 YFSETQ. V lost 2 bases and J 6 bases, leaving 11 bases between the germline ends. This CDR3 comprises 13 residues.

This clonotype was counted many times. The rearrangement uses TRBV14 and TRBJ2-5; 8 positions agree with TRBD2. Looked up from germline, CDR1 is SGHDN and CDR2 is FVKESK. Germline trimming cut 1 base from V and 4 bases from J; bases unmatched to any gene: 2. The CDR3 has 14 amino acids. The CDR3 loop is CASSQVAGSETQYF. CDR3 bases: TGTGCCAGCAGCCAAGTAGCGGGATCAGAGACCCAGTACTTC. Together with reference TRBV14 and TRBJ2-5, the CDR3 gives the full variable domain: EAGVTQFPSHSVIEKGQTVTLRCDPISGHDNLYWYRRVMGKEIKFLLHFVKESKQDESGMPNNRFLAERTGGTYSTLKVQPAELEDSGVYFCASSQVAGSETQYFGPGTRLLVL.

In its sample, this clonotype was seen many times. The chain is built from TRBV15 and TRBJ1-5; 7 bases are shared with TRBD1. V lost 0 bases, J lost 4 bases, and 12 bases stayed unmatched. From germline, CDR1 is LNHNV and CDR2 YYDKDF (reference sequence). This CDR3 has 18 amino acids. CDR3 coding DNA: TGTGCCACCAGCAGAGATCTAGGCCAGGGGGGGGATAATCAGCCCCAGCATTTT. Its protein is CATSRDLGQGGDNQPQHF.

This chain joins TRBV9 and TRBJ2-1; D is perhaps TRBD2 (7 bases). This CDR3 has 15 amino acids. CDR1 is SGDLS, CDR2 YYNGEE, per germline. Trimming shortened V by 6 bases and J by 8 bases, and 21 bases separated the two germline ends. The CDR3 region is CASIPRTGGRDEQFF. Here the CDR3 DNA reads TGTGCCAGCATCCCTCGGACGGGGGGCAGGGATGAGCAGTTCTTC.

The V and J genes are TRBV7-3 and TRBJ2-2; D may be TRBD1 (6 bases). The CDR3 is 15 amino acids. V shed 0 bases and J shed 5 bases, with 10 bases lying between them. Germline values: CDR1 SGHTA, CDR2 FQGTGA. Here the CDR3 reads CASSLTGALTGELFF. The CDR3 coding sequence is TGTGCCAGCAGCTTAACGGGGGCATTGACCGGGGAGCTGTTTTTT.

Remarks on this clonotype: This likely stems from a read error, as it lies one base from a far larger clone. This rearrangement joins TRBV6-1 to TRBJ2-3, with D unclear. V shed 4 bases and J shed 3 bases, with 14 bases lying between them. Per germline, CDR1 MNHNS and CDR2 SASEGT. This CDR3 has 15 residues. In DNA form, the CDR3 reads TGTGCCAGCAGTGGAACCGGGCACGGTACAGATACGCAGTATTTT. As protein: CASSGTGHGTDTQYF.

In this sample, this clonotype turned up many times. V and J are TRBV5-1 and TRBJ2-3, with 8 positions matching TRBD2. Germline V gene data show CDR1 as SGHRS and CDR2 as YFSETQ. Germline trimming cut 5 bases from V and 4 bases from J; bases unmatched to any gene: 9. CDR3 size: 15 residues. Written as DNA, the CDR3 is TGCGCCAGCAGTAGAAGCGGGAGTTCCCCAGATACGCAGTATTTT. Protein sequence: CASSRSGSSPDTQYF.

This clonotype came up many times. The chain is built from TRBV7-9 and TRBJ2-1, with D perhaps given as TRBD1 or TRBD2 (7 bases each). Trimming shortened V by 5 bases and J by 8 bases, and 25 bases separated the two germline ends. The CDR3 covers 17 residues. From germline, CDR1 is SEHNR and CDR2 FQNEAQ (reference sequence). CDR3 coding DNA: TGTGCCAGCAGCCATCAACAGGGGAGGGGGGGTTTCGATGAGCAGTTCTTC. Its protein product is CASSHQQGRGGFDEQFF.

This clonotype occurred many times. The chain joins TRBV28 to TRBJ2-2; D is undetermined. This CDR3 contains 14 residues. Trimming removed 7 bases at V and 2 bases at J, with 11 bases between. Germline V gene lookup returns CDR1 MDHEN and CDR2 SYDVKM. The CDR3 coding sequence is TGTGCCAGCATTCTGGGTCCTAACACCGGGGAGCTGTTTTTT. Translation gives CASILGPNTGELFF.

This clonotype has a count of ten or more. V is TRBV27 and J is TRBJ1-1; TRBD1 might be the D (5 bases). Per the germline V gene, CDR1 is MNHEY and CDR2 is SMNVEV (reference sequence). The V and J ends lost 7 bases and 4 bases respectively, with 7 bases between them. The CDR3 is made up of 11 amino acids. CDR3 sequence reads: CASMGGTEAFF. The CDR3 nucleotides are TGTGCCAGCATGGGGGGCACTGAAGCTTTCTTT.

This clonotype was detected ten times or more. The V call is TRBV29-1, the J call TRBJ1-3, with 9 bases that match TRBD1. The V segment lost 6 bases and the J segment 3 bases; nucleotides outside the gene matches: 6. Germline values: CDR1 SQVTM, CDR2 ANQGSEA. CDR3 length equals 14 residues. In nucleotides, the CDR3 is TGCAGCGTCGAGGACAGGGGTTATGGAAACACCATATATTTT. Its translation: CSVEDRGYGNTIYF.